This entry concerns a single TCR beta chain. There is no known antigen for this receptor. No quality values exist for individual bases; no much larger clone is one base distant. The V and J ends are trimmed by 0 bases and 2 bases, leaving 15 bases between them. From its cysteine to its phenylalanine, the CDR3 spans 17 amino acids. The DNA shown is the 51-base CDR3, in frame from base 1. CDR1 and CDR2 are drawn from the germline V gene: SGHAT, FQNNGV. Survey-level sequencing on the immunoSEQ platform was used to profile the TCR beta chain repertoires. The authors' pipeline ran thus. Repertoire diversity was measured with the inverse Simpson index, and CDR3 amino acid length spectratypes and V-J pairing frequencies were compared. Clonotypes specific to SARS-CoV-2, CMV, influenza A and EBV were annotated by matching TCR beta CDR3 sequences against VDJdb. TCRdb took over this immuneACCESS table, retaining in-frame rearrangements with V and J assigned. Such tables are incomplete; in checked studies, under half of the missing clones stem from an unresolved V gene, and the remainder is unexplained. V and J calls and clone size are copied from that table; D and trimming were computed from the DNA. Within this sample are some 70,000 clones, with just under 95% of them counted one time only. The ten largest make up roughly 4.6% of the sample.

This record comes from a study (dated by TCRdb to the early 2020s). Overall study results and their limits: Further investigation, including longitudinal sampling and assessment of a control group, is stated by the authors to be required.

PBMCs were isolated from peripheral blood, and genomic DNA from unsorted PBMCs was used for TCR beta sequencing. The sequencing sample was made of PBMCs. The source of this sequence is a man aged 35-49 years with rheumatoid arthritis. Here the chain combines TRBV11-2 and TRBJ2-3, and possibly TRBD1, on 6 matching bases. The CDR3 protein is CASSLEAWGLLTDTQYF. The base sequence is TGTGCCAGCAGCTTAGAGGCCTGGGGGCTACTCACAGATACGCAGTATTTT.